This TCR beta chain was recovered during a study of blood T cell repertoires in COVID-19. On the study more broadly: The study drew acute and convalescent COVID-19 samples from the United States, Italy and Spain. PBMCs, B-cell-depleted T cells, or T cells were the source of the cDNA or gDNA that made up the material.

Authors' analysis steps: Cell counts per sample came from amplifying reference gene primers. Assay: immunoSEQ multiplex PCR; the TCRdb copy retains only in-frame clones and omits some. V and J calls and clone size are copied from that table; D and trimming were computed from the DNA. The top ten clones hold approximately 7.9% of a sample with a few hundred thousand clones, around 85% of them seen once. The length of the CDR3 is 17 residues. The germline V gene encodes CDR1 MNHEY and CDR2 SVGEGT. The V segment lost 0 bases and the J segment 2 bases; nucleotides outside the gene matches: 5. The sample comprised peripheral blood. The chain links TRBV6-2 or TRBV6-3 to TRBJ2-3, with 10 bases matching TRBD2. This clonotype originated in a human donor in a cohort sampled during active COVID-19. Written as DNA, the CDR3 is TGTGCCAGCAGTTACTCAGGAGCGGGGGGGGACACAGATACGCAGTATTTT. This sequence encodes CASSYSGAGGDTDTQYF.